Listed below are T cell receptor beta chains from one sample, sequenced in a study of cytotoxic CD8 clonotypes in ibrutinib-treated CLL. Here immunoSEQ multiplex PCR was the method, and the copy in TCRdb shows in-frame clones only, minus some. Among roughly 130,000 clones listed, over 60% were seen once. Here the sequenced sample was PBMCs, taken after 12 months of ibrutinib treatment. Source of these receptors: a human donor with chronic lymphocytic leukemia. The CDR3 runs from the conserved cysteine through the conserved F or W. The D gene is left open where the match is weak. Expanded clones are given a class, and other clones once, few, many or no size at all.

>NA|TRBJ1-1|TRBD1|TRBV29-1
TGCAGCGTGGGCACCGGGACAGGGACTGAAGCTTTCTTT
CSVGTGTGTEAFF
>NA|TRBJ1-1|NA|TRBV5-4
TGTGCCAGCAGCAGGGCAAGCGGGTATGAAGCTTTCTTT
CASSRASGYEAFF
>NA|TRBJ2-7|NA|TRBV5-4
TGTGCCAGCAGCTTGGGGTCTACCTACGAGCAGTACTTC
CASSLGSTYEQYF
>few|TRBJ1-5|NA|TRBV5-1
TGCGCCAGCAGCCCTGGACACGGCGGGGGCAATCAGCCCCAGCATTTT
CASSPGHGGGNQPQHF
>once|TRBJ2-7|NA|TRBV7-9
TGTGCCAGCAGCTCCTTATACGAGCAGTACTTC
CASSSLYEQYF
>NA|TRBJ1-2|NA|TRBV4-2
TGTGCCAGCAGCCAGGGGGACGAGGGTACGGACTATGGCTACACCTTC
CASSQGDEGTDYGYTF
>NA|TRBJ2-2|TRBD2|TRBV2
TGTGCCAGCAGTTATGTGACTAGCGGCCGCACCGGGGAGCTGTTTTTT
CASSYVTSGRTGELFF
>NA|TRBJ2-7|NA|TRBV5-1
TGCGCCAGCAGCTTGTCGGAGGGGGGGACCTACGAGCAGTACTTC
CASSLSEGGTYEQYF
>NA|TRBJ2-6|NA|TRBV5-8
TGTGCCAGCAGCCTGCAGGTGAACAGGGTCTCTGGGGCCAACGTCCTGACTTTC
CASSLQVNRVSGANVLTF
>NA|TRBJ2-2|NA|TRBV7-2
TGTGCCAGCAGCCCGTCCGGTCCTGGTTCTTCCGGGGAGCTGTTTTTT
CASSPSGPGSSGELFF
>NA|TRBJ2-7|TRBD1|TRBV6-5
TGTGCCAGCAGAATCCTAAGGGACAGTACCTACGAGCAGTACTTC
CASRILRDSTYEQYF
>NA|TRBJ2-1|NA|TRBV5-1
TGCGCCAGCAGCTTGAGCACTAGAGTCGTCGATGAGCAGTTCTTC
CASSLSTRVVDEQFF
>NA|TRBJ1-5|NA|TRBV6-1
TGTGCCAGCCGGGACGGTAGCAATCAGCCCCAGCATTTT
CASRDGSNQPQHF
>NA|TRBJ2-3|NA|TRBV7-6
TGTGCCAGCAGCTTAGTCGGAGGGGCTTCTAGCACAGATACGCAGTATTTT
CASSLVGGASSTDTQYF
>NA|TRBJ2-7|NA|TRBV4-3
TGCGCCAGCAGCCAAGATCTGGTTTTCTACGAGCAGTACTTC
CASSQDLVFYEQYF
>NA|TRBJ2-5|NA|TRBV11-2
TGTGCCAGCAGCTTAAGGCGGTTAGGCGAGACCCAGTACTTC
CASSLRRLGETQYF